These 17 T cell receptor beta chains came from one sample sequenced in a study of T cells in Graves' hyperthyroidism and ophthalmopathy. There were TCR beta CDR3 regions amplified from RNA transcripts. The TCR CDR3 first-round RT-PCR relied on the HTBI primer set. TCRdb reprocessed the multiplex PCR reads with MiXCR, giving one entry per CDR3 protein. The profile shows 400,000 to 500,000 distinct CDR3 sequences, roughly 15% of them singletons. The source material was blood. The origin of the receptors is a man aged 18-30 years with Graves' ophthalmopathy.

V usage is TRBV7-2 and J usage is TRBJ1-4; D gene unclear. CDR1 and CDR2 from the germline V gene are SGHTA and FQGNSA. V shed 5 bases and J shed 5 bases, with 12 bases lying between them. This CDR3 comprises 14 residues. The CDR3 DNA reads as TGTGCCAGCAGCCCCCTTGGTCGCAATGAAAAACTGTTTTTT. Translated, it gives CASSPLGRNEKLFF.

The table lists this clonotype with many counts. The gene calls are TRBV6-1 and TRBJ2-3, with a tentative D call TRBD1 (6 bases). Trimming stripped 5 bases from V and 3 bases from J, with 9 bases between. The CDR3 length is 13 residues. Looked up from germline, CDR1 is MNHNS and CDR2 is SASEGT. CDR3 sequence: CASSPTGTDTQYF. The CDR3 nucleotides read TGTGCCAGCAGTCCCACAGGGACAGATACGCAGTATTTT.

This chain links TRBV5-1 with TRBJ1-4; unclear D gene. V was clipped by 0 bases and J by 3 bases, with 9 bases between them. The germline V gene has CDR1 SGHRS and CDR2 YFSETQ. The CDR3 is 15 amino acids. The CDR3 spells CASSLAPVANEKLFF. CDR3 DNA sequence: TGCGCCAGCAGCTTGGCCCCGGTGGCTAATGAAAAACTGTTTTTT.

Many counts were recorded for this clonotype. This sequence joins TRBV9 and TRBJ2-7; the D gene is possibly TRBD2 (5 bases). This CDR3 is built from 13 residues. Germline V gene data show CDR1 as SGDLS and CDR2 as YYNGEE. V was clipped by 0 bases and J by 4 bases, with 8 bases between them. The CDR3 coding sequence is TGTGCCAGCAGCGTAGGAGGGATTTACGAGCAGTACTTC. It codes for CASSVGGIYEQYF.

This clonotype was observed many times. The V call is TRBV20-1, the J call TRBJ1-2; no definite D call. The germline gives CDR1 DFQATT, CDR2 SNEGSKA (reference sequence). The V end lost 0 bases, the J end lost 6 bases, and 14 bases lay between the germline ends. There are 14 residues in the CDR3. The CDR3 sequence is CSARDREGPDGYTF. Here the CDR3 DNA reads TGCAGTGCTAGAGATAGGGAAGGGCCCGATGGCTACACCTTC.

This clonotype was detected ten times or more. The V call is TRBV5-1, the J call TRBJ1-1, with D unresolved. V lost 0 bases and J lost 4, with 10 bases in between. From germline, CDR1 is SGHRS and CDR2 YFSETQ. The CDR3 totals 14 residues. CDR3 region: CASSLGLGFTEAFF. The CDR3 DNA reads TGCGCCAGCAGCTTGGGATTGGGGTTCACTGAAGCTTTCTTT.

This clonotype was observed at least ten times. The chain combines TRBV7-2 with TRBJ2-1; perhaps D is TRBD1 or TRBD2 (5 bases each). V was pared by 0 bases and J by 8 bases, with 14 bases between. CDR3 size: 15 residues. Germline V CDR1 and CDR2: SGHTA, FQGNSA. The CDR3 region is CASSLAGPEVYEQFF. The DNA of the CDR3 is TGTGCCAGCAGCTTAGCGGGACCAGAGGTTTATGAGCAGTTCTTC.

Regarding this clonotype: Since a much larger clone is just one base distant, this may be a read error. This CDR3 is missing its conserved last phenylalanine or tryptophan, likely due to a read error. The rearrangement links TRBV3-1 to TRBJ2-3; D is undetermined. The V end was cut by 4 bases, the J end by 2 bases, with 13 bases between. CDR3 length: 15 amino acids. CDR1 is LGHDT, CDR2 YNNKEL, per germline (reference sequence). The CDR3 DNA reads as TGTGCCAGCAGCCGTGCCGGGCGGACCACAGATACGCAGTATTCT. Its translation is CASSRAGRTTDTQYS.

The sample holds many counts of this clonotype. This chain connects TRBV19 to TRBJ2-7; tentative D call: TRBD2 (6 bases). This CDR3 spans 16 amino acids. Trimming pared 9 bases from V and 2 bases from J, leaving 23 bases between. Germline CDR1 LNHDA, CDR2 SQIVND (reference sequence). The CDR3 sequence: CASADFSGGSAYEQYF. DNA of the CDR3: TGTGCCAGCGCGGATTTCAGTGGGGGGTCAGCCTACGAGCAGTACTTC.

This clonotype occurred a few times. This chain links TRBV27 with TRBJ1-1; D is undetermined. The V end lost 4 bases, the J end lost 0 bases, and 12 bases lay between the germline ends. This CDR3 region has 15 residues. Germline lookup yields CDR1 MNHEY and CDR2 SMNVEV (reference sequence). DNA of the CDR3: TGTGCCAGCAGTTCCCTTCGGTCTCTGAACACTGAAGCTTTCTTT. Translating gives CASSSLRSLNTEAFF.

Points on this clonotype: This CDR3 is missing its conserved last phenylalanine or tryptophan, likely due to a read error. This sequence joins TRBV6-5 and TRBJ2-6; D unclear. Deletions cut 0 bases from V and 2 bases from J, with 11 bases between. This CDR3 has 17 residues. Germline loops: CDR1 MNHEY, CDR2 SVGAGI. The CDR3 sequence is CASSYSSSRAGANVLTR. Here the CDR3 DNA reads TGTGCCAGCAGTTACTCGAGCTCTAGGGCTGGGGCCAACGTCCTGACTCGC.

On this clonotype: A single base separates this from a much larger clone, so it may be a read error. This chain links TRBV24-1 with TRBJ2-1; D gene ambiguous. CDR1 and CDR2 from the germline V gene are KGHDR and SFDVKD. This CDR3 spans 16 amino acids. CDR3 DNA: TGTGCCACCAGTGATTTGCGGCAGAGCTCCTACAATGAGCAGCTCTTC. It encodes CATSDLRQSSYNEQLF.

This clonotype was detected a few times. The CDR3 DNA reads as TGCAGTGCTAGCCGGGGACAGGGAAATGAAAAACTGTTTTTT. Residues: CSASRGQGNEKLFF. The V gene is TRBV20-1, the J gene TRBJ1-4; TRBD1 aligns across 9 bases. The germline V gene encodes CDR1 DFQATT and CDR2 SNEGSKA (reference sequence). The CDR3 is 14 amino acids. J gave up 5 bases and V 3 bases, and 4 bases lay outside the gene matches.

There are many counts of this clonotype. The CDR3 bases are TGTGCCAGCAGCTCACTAGCGGGGGTTCTCTACAATGAGCAGTTCTTC. It specifies CASSSLAGVLYNEQFF. V usage is TRBV5-4 and J usage is TRBJ2-1, with 11 bases identical to TRBD2. Germline V gene sequence: CDR1 SGHNT, CDR2 YYREEE (reference sequence). The trim removed 3 bases at V and 3 bases at J, leaving 5 bases unmatched. The CDR3 loop spans 16 amino acids.

In the case of this clonotype: A read error may explain this, as a much larger clone is one base away. The rearrangement links TRBV4-1 to TRBJ2-1, with 9 bases identical to TRBD2. CDR1 MGHRA and CDR2 YSYEKL come from the germline V gene. This CDR3 has 16 residues. DNA for the CDR3: TGCGCCAGCGGCCAAGGAGCGGGGGGCCTAAGGAATGAGCAGTTCTTC. Translated: CASGQGAGGLRNEQFF.

This clonotype was detected ten times or more. The rearrangement uses TRBV4-1 and TRBJ1-1; TRBD1 is a possible D gene (5 bases). With 0 bases removed from V and 10 bases from J, the gap between germline ends came to 9 bases. The CDR3 covers 12 residues. CDR1 and CDR2 (germline): MGHRA, YSYEKL. The DNA of the CDR3 is TGCGCCAGCAGCCAAGACAGGACATCAGCTTTCTTT. Protein: CASSQDRTSAFF.

This clonotype was found a few times. J is TRBJ2-3 and V is TRBV10-3; no clear D. Between the trimmed V and J ends, which lost 5 bases and 4 bases, there was a span of 10 bases. Germline CDR1 ENHRY, CDR2 SYGVKD. The CDR3 totals 13 residues. The CDR3 coding sequence is TGTGCCATCAGTCCGAGAGGCTCAGATACGCAGTATTTT. Translated: CAISPRGSDTQYF.